This TCR beta chain is from a study of T cell responses to AZD1222 COVID-19 vaccine (dated by TCRdb to the early 2020s). About the full investigation: A total of more than 230 trial participants underwent TCR sequencing, of whom some 200 had received two doses of AZD1222 and some 26 had received two doses of the MenACWY control vaccine. Trial participants were enrolled by age into 18-55, 56-69 and 70-plus year subgroups, with around 150, 28 and 57 TCR-sequenced participants respectively. Results the study describes overall, beyond this receptor: Participants were mostly white British and included more females than males, and it was suggested by the authors that clonal diversity may have been underestimated. After two AZD1222 doses, spike-specific TCR breadth and depth were significantly higher than at day 0 and than in MenACWY recipients. Because no samples from the day 14 peak response were available, repertoires could be characterized only after the peak T cell response. CD4 TCRs associated with the vaccine covered the entire spike protein, and the dominant responses were in regions 160-218 and 743-854. In the small 56-69-year group, the increase in depth fell short of significance, most likely because of low power. Only five to seven AZD1222 recipients were SARS-CoV-2 seropositive at baseline, limiting conclusions about previously exposed vaccinees. Reportedly, close to half of the unique spike-specific TCRs recognized epitopes lying outside the regions that are mutated in the B.1.351 and B.1.1.7 variants.

The CDR3 regions of human TCRbeta chains were subjected to immunosequencing. The authors' pipeline ran thus. TCRs in the repertoires were compared against a reference library of SARS-CoV-2-specific TCRs that had been generated with the MIRA antigen-specificity platform. Breadth was defined as the fraction of unique TCRs that were SARS-CoV-2-associated. Depth was defined as the fraction of total T cells that were SARS-CoV-2-associated. Each spike-specific TCR was assigned to its reactive spike region and to a CD4 or CD8 class using the MIRA data. Log10-transformed breadth and depth values were compared by one-way ANOVA with Sidak's multiple comparisons tests. TCRdb took over this immuneACCESS table, retaining in-frame rearrangements with V and J assigned. Such tables are incomplete; in checked studies, under half of the missing clones stem from an unresolved V gene, and the remainder is unexplained. V and J calls and clone size are as listed in that table; D and trimming were resolved from the DNA. The sample table contains more than 90,000 clones; only one count was recorded for roughly 80% of them. The top ten constitute 13% to 15% of the sample.

This clone has just one count. It lacks a known antigen. Per-base quality was not reported, and no clone a single base away is much larger than it. According to the germline V gene (reference sequence), CDR1 reads GTSNPN and CDR2 reads SVGIG. V sheds 0 bases and J sheds 10 bases, leaving 10 bases between their ends. From its cysteine to its phenylalanine, the CDR3 spans 13 amino acids. Just the 39-base CDR3 DNA is kept, in frame starting at base 1. What this sample's time point label stands for: about 28 days (+/-7) after the second vaccine dose. AZD1222 recipients with second doses at about 4 weeks or about 12 weeks were pooled, because spike-specific TCR depth and breadth did not differ between schedules. Samples from vaccinated people were obtained from the UK trials COV001 and COV002, which included a single-blind randomized controlled phase 2/3 trial of AZD1222 (ChAdOx1 nCoV-19) in healthy adults. For TCRbeta chain sequencing, PBMC samples from trial participants were taken at day 0 and at day 28 after the second dose.

The receptor comes from an adult who received the AZD1222 COVID-19 vaccine. Here the chain combines TRBV30 and TRBJ1-6; TRBD1 is possibly the D segment (5 matching bases). Sequencing was performed on peripheral blood, taken 28 days after the second AZD1222 dose. The CDR3 sequence is CAWSVRGNSPLHF. The DNA is TGTGCCTGGAGTGTACGGGGGAACTCACCCCTCCACTTT.